This entry features one TCR beta chain sequence. There is no known antigen for this receptor. Base qualities are missing; no much larger clone stands one base away. The trial excluded patients who had a history of autoimmune disease or were on systemic immunosuppression. Peripheral blood for TCR sequencing was collected from all dose cohorts at baseline, on cycle 4 day 1, and on cycle 7 day 1. Samples were obtained from an open-label, multicenter, first-in-human phase I dose-escalation trial of ivuxolimab. The trial enrolled adults with locally advanced or metastatic head and neck squamous cell, hepatocellular, melanoma or renal cell carcinoma. Before TCR sequencing, CD4+ T cells and CD8+ T cells from peripheral blood were sorted into separate populations. The data were obtained in a study of OX40 agonist ivuxolimab in advanced cancers. A note on the overall study: The costimulatory receptor OX40 (CD134) was targeted by ivuxolimab, a fully human IgG2 agonistic monoclonal antibody. Intravenous ivuxolimab was administered to patients every 2 weeks at six dose levels: 0.01, 0.1, 0.3, 1.5, 3 and 10 mg/kg. Of the approximately 54 dose-escalation patients, hepatocellular carcinoma was present in about 20, melanoma in some 15, renal cell carcinoma in 9 and head and neck cancer in 9. The dose-escalation cohort was around 84% male with a mean age of around 62 years, ranging from 23 to 79. Prior anti-PD-1, anti-PD-L1 or anti-CTLA-4 therapy was permitted, and 40% to 50% of dose-escalation patients had received checkpoint inhibitors. Three dose-escalation patients achieved partial responses, one with hepatocellular carcinoma and two with cutaneous melanoma. Peripheral TCRbeta sequencing aimed to test whether ivuxolimab altered TCR sequence diversity and caused clonal T-cell expansion. The paper describes the monotherapy dose-escalation part (N = 52 patients) of the phase I trial of ivuxolimab. General study outcomes and caveats: Low levels of normalized T-cell clonal expansion were also shown by some nonresponding patients. At doses from 0.1 to 3.0 mg/kg, clonal expansion was seen in both CD4+ and CD8+ blood T cells between baseline and week 6. After ivuxolimab, CD8+ T cells had more expanded clones than CD4+ T cells on average. Partial responders in the 0.1-3.0 mg/kg groups had among the lowest normalized peripheral clonal expansion, especially among CD8+ T cells. The antigen specificity of the clonally expanded peripheral T cells was not determined.

For CDR1 and CDR2, the germline V gene lists SGHDN and FVKESK. Including cysteine and phenylalanine, the CDR3 has 14 amino acids. Only the CDR3 DNA stays, 42 bases, in frame from base 1. Trimming at the junction amounts to 0 bases on V and 8 bases on J, and the germline ends lie 13 bases apart. To sequence the TCRbeta CDR3 region, genomic DNA was isolated from the sorted cells. TCRbeta CDR3 regions were sequenced using the immunoSEQ Assay. In its TCRdb copy, this immuneACCESS table keeps in-frame sequences only and misses some clones. Where compared with another copy, unresolved V genes explain less than half of these, and the others have no known cause. The sample table shows some 15,000 clones, and approximately 86% are seen once. In total, the top ten clones hold just under 20% of the sample.

The TCR originated in an adult with an advanced solid tumor such as melanoma, head and neck, liver or kidney cancer. The sequence is built from TRBV14 and TRBJ1-2; the D gene is unclear. This specimen consisted of CD4+ or CD8+ T cells sorted from blood, obtained in a trial of the OX40 agonist ivuxolimab. At the DNA level, the sequence is TGTGCCAGCAGCCAAGATTTCGGTATCGGCGGCTACACCTTC. Its translation is CASSQDFGIGGYTF.